These 20 T cell receptor beta chains share one sample of origin, sequenced in a study of blood T cell repertoires in COVID-19. The assay was immunoSEQ multiplex PCR, and TCRdb's table has in-frame clones only and misses some. Of some 330,000 clones listed, around 83% are singletons. Input material: PBMCs or T cells enriched from blood (not recorded which). The receptor set was obtained from a woman between 50 and 59 years old who had recovered from COVID-19.

The J gene is TRBJ2-3, the V gene TRBV5-4, with 8 bases lining up with TRBD2. The CDR3 spans 15 residues. Germline V gives CDR1 SGHNT, CDR2 YYREEE (reference sequence). The V and J ends lost 4 bases and 6 bases, in that order; junction bases with no gene match: 10. For the CDR3, the DNA is TGTGCCAGCAGCATTCCGGGACTAGAGCGGGATACGCAGTATTTT. Its translation is CASSIPGLERDTQYF.

The J gene is TRBJ2-1, the V gene TRBV27, with TRBD2 matching over 10 bases. There are 15 residues in the CDR3. From germline, CDR1 is MNHEY and CDR2 SMNVEV (reference sequence). V trimming: 5 bases; J trimming: 5 bases; junction bases outside the gene matches: 6. CDR3 nucleotide sequence: TGTGCCAGCAGTGTCGGACTAGCGGTAAACAATGAGCAGTTCTTC. It specifies CASSVGLAVNNEQFF.

This chain uses TRBV14 with TRBJ1-1; 8 nucleotides agree with TRBD1. V shed 5 bases and J 1 base; nucleotides not matched to a gene: 3. Germline V CDR1 and CDR2: SGHDN, FVKESK. This CDR3 spans 14 amino acids. This CDR3 reads CASSFGQGNTEAFF. In DNA, the CDR3 is TGTGCCAGCAGCTTTGGACAGGGGAACACTGAAGCTTTCTTT.

The rearrangement joins TRBV19 to TRBJ1-5; no clear D gene. Germline V gene sequence: CDR1 LNHDA, CDR2 SQIVND (reference sequence). The CDR3 spans 15 residues. Trimming left V 3 bases short and J 4 bases short, with 13 bases between. CDR3 DNA sequence: TGTGCCAGTAGTATGATCTCAGGTCTTAATCAGCCCCAGCATTTT. This codes for CASSMISGLNQPQHF. The full variable domain, in which reference TRBV19 and TRBJ1-5 provide the parts outside the CDR3, is DGGITQSPKYLFRKEGQNVTLSCEQNLNHDAMYWYRQDPGQGLRLIYYSQIVNDFQKGDIAEGYSVSREKKESFPLTVTSAQKNPTAFYLCASSMISGLNQPQHFGDGTRLSIL.

The genes are TRBV5-1 and TRBJ2-1; unclear D gene. The CDR3 loop spans 13 amino acids. Per germline, CDR1 SGHRS and CDR2 YFSETQ. Trimming stripped 4 bases from V and 6 bases from J, with 11 bases between. Here the CDR3 reads CASSPIVGNEQFF. The CDR3 DNA sequence: TGCGCCAGCAGCCCCATAGTTGGCAATGAGCAGTTCTTC.

The J gene is TRBJ1-6, the V gene TRBV12-3 or TRBV12-4; the D is unclear. V shed 5 bases and J shed 12 bases, with 14 bases lying between them. The CDR3 length is 13 residues. This chain's CDR3 is CASSGTSGGPLHF. CDR3 in DNA: TGTGCCAGCAGTGGAACTTCGGGTGGACCCCTCCACTTT.

The chain carries TRBV9 and TRBJ2-5; maybe TRBD2 (5 bases). CDR1 and CDR2 from the germline V gene are SGDLS and YYNGEE. This CDR3 comprises 13 residues. Trimming removed 3 bases at V and 7 bases at J, with 13 bases between. CDR3 DNA: TGTGCCAGCAGCGCCGTAGGCCGGGGGACCCAGTACTTC. This encodes CASSAVGRGTQYF.

The rearrangement links TRBV3-1 (or the pseudogene TRBV3-2) to TRBJ1-5; D unclear. The germline V gene has CDR1 LGHDT and CDR2 YNNKEL (reference sequence). Trimming stripped 4 bases from V and 7 bases from J, with 8 bases between. This CDR3 region has 12 residues. As DNA, the CDR3 is TGTGCCAGCAGCCGAGCGGGGCAGCCCCAGCATTTT. Its protein product is CASSRAGQPQHF.

The sample holds one count of this clone. The chain has TRBV10-3 and TRBJ2-1; 7 bases are shared with TRBD2. This CDR3 is 15 amino acids long. Germline CDR1 ENHRY, CDR2 SYGVKD. J was trimmed by 6 bases and V by 10 bases; bases with no gene match: 15. CDR3 in amino acids: CATQEGGSHFNEQFF. DNA for the CDR3: TGTGCCACCCAAGAGGGCGGGAGTCACTTCAATGAGCAGTTCTTC.

The rearrangement links TRBV3-1 (or the pseudogene TRBV3-2) to TRBJ2-2, with a tentative D call TRBD2 (6 bases). The CDR3 extends over 15 amino acids. From germline, CDR1 is LGHDT and CDR2 YNNKEL (reference sequence). The ends were cut back, 3 bases at V and 6 bases at J, with 14 bases in the middle. The CDR3 loop reads CASSQPGLGAGELFF. CDR3 DNA: TGTGCCAGCAGCCAGCCGGGACTCGGAGCCGGGGAGCTGTTTTTT.

The J gene is TRBJ1-1, the V gene TRBV27; TRBD1 agrees at 9 bases. V dropped 5 bases and J dropped 4; count of bases not matched to a gene: 11. Germline loops: CDR1 MNHEY, CDR2 SMNVEV (reference sequence). CDR3 length equals 16 residues. CDR3 coding DNA: TGTGCCAGCAGTCCCCACAGGGGGCACCTGGGCACTGAAGCTTTCTTT. It specifies CASSPHRGHLGTEAFF.

The V gene is TRBV4-3, the J gene TRBJ2-3, with 12 bases fitting TRBD2. The CDR3 consists of 17 residues. The V gene's germline CDR1 is LGHNA and CDR2 YSLEER. Trimming cost V 1 base and J 14 bases; bases outside gene matches: 16. The CDR3 nucleotides are TGCGCCAGCAGCCAAGCAACCGGGACTAGCGGGTGGACTCATACGTATTTT. Residues: CASSQATGTSGWTHTYF.

The CDR3 region is CASSPGGQETQYF. The CDR3 DNA reads TGCGCCAGCAGCCCCGGGGGTCAAGAGACCCAGTACTTC. V gene TRBV5-1 combines with J gene TRBJ2-5, with D possibly matching TRBD2 (6 bases). The CDR3 runs to 13 residues. V was trimmed by 4 bases and J by 2 bases, leaving 9 bases between them. The germline gives CDR1 SGHRS, CDR2 YFSETQ.

This rearrangement joins TRBV7-2 to TRBJ1-3; weak D call: TRBD1 (6 bases). Germline V lookup: CDR1 SGHTA, CDR2 FQGNSA. V shed 5 bases and J shed 8 bases, with 19 bases lying between them. This CDR3 comprises 15 residues. The CDR3 here is CASSQGGGGADTIYF. For the CDR3, the DNA is TGTGCCAGCAGCCAAGGAGGGGGGGGCGCAGACACCATATATTTT.

This rearrangement joins TRBV13 to TRBJ1-3, with D tentatively TRBD1 (5 bases). There are 14 residues in the CDR3. Germline assignment: CDR1 PRHDT and CDR2 FYEKMQ (reference sequence). Deletions cut 3 bases from V and 0 bases from J, with 6 bases between. The CDR3 DNA reads as TGTGCCAGCAGCTTCAGGGACTCTGGAAACACCATATATTTT. This sequence encodes CASSFRDSGNTIYF.

The chain uses TRBV11-2 and TRBJ2-3; D may be TRBD2 (6 bases). The CDR3 has 16 amino acids. The germline V gene encodes CDR1 SGHAT and CDR2 FQNNGV. Trimming pared 0 bases from V and 6 bases from J, leaving 16 bases between. The CDR3 loop is CASSLDPNSREDTQYF. DNA for the CDR3: TGTGCCAGCAGCTTAGATCCAAATTCCCGGGAGGATACGCAGTATTTT.

The chain carries TRBV7-2 and TRBJ2-1; maybe TRBD2 (5 bases). V dropped 0 bases and J dropped 6 bases, with 6 bases sitting between them. Per germline, CDR1 SGHTA and CDR2 FQGNSA. The CDR3 loop spans 13 amino acids. The chain's CDR3 is CASSLARGNEQFF. CDR3 coding DNA: TGTGCCAGCAGCTTAGCCCGGGGCAATGAGCAGTTCTTC.

This clone was counted once. The rearrangement links TRBV7-9 to TRBJ1-3; 9 bases match TRBD1. The germline gives CDR1 SEHNR, CDR2 FQNEAQ (reference sequence). The CDR3 extends over 17 amino acids. J gave up 3 bases and V 5 bases, and 11 bases lay outside the gene matches. The CDR3 here is CASSPDGTGIFGNTIYF. CDR3 sequence (DNA): TGTGCCAGCAGCCCAGACGGGACAGGGATTTTTGGAAACACCATATATTTT. The complete variable domain, with remaining parts taken from reference TRBV7-9 and TRBJ1-3, reads DTGVSQNPRHKITKRGQNVTFRCDPISEHNRLYWYRQTLGQGPEFLTYFQNEAQLEKSRLLSDRFSAERPKGSFSTLEIQRTEQGDSAMYLCASSPDGTGIFGNTIYFGEGSWLTVV.

The V call is TRBV7-8, the J call TRBJ1-3; D is uncertain. Germline-derived CDR1 and CDR2 are SGHVS and FQNEAQ. There are 14 residues in the CDR3. Trimming shortened V by 5 bases and J by 1 base, and 9 bases separated the two germline ends. The CDR3 DNA sequence: TGTGCCAGCAGCCAACAGCTTTCTGGAAACACCATATATTTT. Protein product: CASSQQLSGNTIYF.

This clone was counted a few times. The J gene is TRBJ1-2, the V gene TRBV11-2; 10 nucleotides agree with TRBD1. CDR1 and CDR2 (germline): SGHAT, FQNNGV. The CDR3 is 15 amino acids. V was clipped by 5 bases and J by 1 base; unmatched bases: 4. CDR3 in DNA: TGTGCCAGCAGCCCGACAGGGGGCAATAACTATGGCTACACCTTC. Amino acids: CASSPTGGNNYGYTF.